These 7 T cell receptor beta chains originate from one sample sequenced in a study of CD8+CD57+ T cells in acquired aplastic anemia. Profiling that covered TCR beta VDJ and CDR3 relied on genomic DNA as its template. From the reads, TCRdb called clonotypes with MiXCR, one entry per CDR3 protein. Of approximately 98,000 distinct CDR3 sequences detected, around 68% appear once; the ten largest clones hold over 55%. It was patients with CD8+CD57+ cell expansion by flow cytometry who were chosen for sequencing. Sequenced sample: sorted CD4+, CD8+, or CD8+CD57+ T cells (not recorded which) from PBMCs. These receptor sequences come from a human donor with aplastic anemia.

The chain couples TRBV20-1 to TRBJ1-5; D is undetermined. Trimming removed 0 bases from V and 1 base from J, with 7 bases in between. Germline loops: CDR1 DFQATT, CDR2 SNEGSKA (reference sequence). The CDR3 contains 14 residues. CDR3 DNA: TGCAGTGCTAGAGATGGGTCAAGCAATCAGCCCCAGCATTTT. It codes for CSARDGSSNQPQHF.

The chain joins TRBV20-1 to TRBJ2-7; 8 nucleotides align to TRBD2. The CDR3 runs 14 residues. Germline values: CDR1 DFQATT, CDR2 SNEGSKA (reference sequence). V gave up 7 bases and J gave up 3 bases; unmatched junction bases: 11. The CDR3 DNA follows: TGCAGTGGTCGTGAGGTTAGCGGGGACTACGAGCAGTACTTC. Its translation: CSGREVSGDYEQYF.

This chain links TRBV20-1 with TRBJ1-5; D is perhaps TRBD1 (5 bases). CDR1 is DFQATT and CDR2 is SNEGSKA in the germline V gene (reference sequence). The CDR3 runs to 15 residues. V dropped 3 bases and J dropped 3 bases, with 15 bases sitting between them. CDR3 in DNA: TGCAGTGCTAGGGCCCCGGGGGGTAACAATCAGCCCCAGCATTTT. This codes for CSARAPGGNNQPQHF.

There are a few counts of this clonotype. This chain joins TRBV24-1 and TRBJ1-5; a weak D match, TRBD1 (6 bases). The CDR3 sequence is 15 residues long. With 2 bases removed from V and 5 bases from J, the gap between germline ends came to 12 bases. The germline V gene encodes CDR1 KGHDR and CDR2 SFDVKD. Here the CDR3 reads CATSDSGQGHQPQHF. As DNA, the CDR3 is TGTGCCACCAGTGATTCGGGACAAGGGCATCAGCCCCAGCATTTT.

The chain has TRBV20-1 and TRBJ2-7; 9 bases align to TRBD1. Germline CDR1 reads DFQATT; CDR2 reads SNEGSKA (reference sequence). V dropped 2 bases and J dropped 11; count of bases not matched to a gene: 4. This CDR3 comprises 11 residues. CDR3 region: CSARRQGEEYF. CDR3 DNA sequence: TGCAGTGCTAGAAGACAGGGGGAAGAGTACTTC.

The V gene is TRBV10-3, the J gene TRBJ2-1; a possible D gene is TRBD1 (5 bases). CDR3 size: 11 residues. The V end lost 5 bases, the J end lost 7 bases, and 6 bases lay between the germline ends. Germline CDR1 ENHRY, CDR2 SYGVKD. The chain's CDR3 is CAISTGNEQFF. CDR3 nucleotides: TGTGCCATCAGTACAGGAAATGAGCAGTTCTTC.

This clonotype is a singleton in its sample. The chain carries TRBV10-3 and TRBJ1-2; no clear D gene. The CDR3 runs 13 residues. Germline lookup yields CDR1 ENHRY and CDR2 SYGVKD. Between the trimmed V and J ends, which lost 4 bases and 4 bases, there was a span of 10 bases. In DNA form, the CDR3 reads TGTGCCATCAGTGGTGCAGATTCCTATGGCTACACCTTC. It yields the protein CAISGADSYGYTF.